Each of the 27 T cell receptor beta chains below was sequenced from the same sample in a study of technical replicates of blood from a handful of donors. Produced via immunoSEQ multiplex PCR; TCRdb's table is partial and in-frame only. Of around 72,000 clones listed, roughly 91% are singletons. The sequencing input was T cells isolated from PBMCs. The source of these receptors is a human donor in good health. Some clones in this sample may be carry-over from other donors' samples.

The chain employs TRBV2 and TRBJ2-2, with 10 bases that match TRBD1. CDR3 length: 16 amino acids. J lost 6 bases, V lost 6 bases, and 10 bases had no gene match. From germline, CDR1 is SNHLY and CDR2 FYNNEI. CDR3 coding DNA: TGTGCCAGCAGAAAAGAGACAGGGGGCGCGGCCGGGGAGCTGTTTTTT. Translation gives CASRKETGGAAGELFF.

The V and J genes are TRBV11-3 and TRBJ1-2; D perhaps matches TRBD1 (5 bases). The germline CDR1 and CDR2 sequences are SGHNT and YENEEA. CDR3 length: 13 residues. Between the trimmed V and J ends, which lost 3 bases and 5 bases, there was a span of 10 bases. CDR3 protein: CASSFGAQYGYTF. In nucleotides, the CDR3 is TGTGCCAGCAGCTTTGGGGCCCAATATGGCTACACCTTC.

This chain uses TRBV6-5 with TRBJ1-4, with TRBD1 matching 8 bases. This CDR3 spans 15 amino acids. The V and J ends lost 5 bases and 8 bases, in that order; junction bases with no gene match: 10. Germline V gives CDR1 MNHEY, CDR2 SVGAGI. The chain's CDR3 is CASSPRVTGDEKLFF. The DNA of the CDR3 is TGTGCCAGCAGTCCTCGGGTGACAGGGGACGAAAAACTGTTTTTT.

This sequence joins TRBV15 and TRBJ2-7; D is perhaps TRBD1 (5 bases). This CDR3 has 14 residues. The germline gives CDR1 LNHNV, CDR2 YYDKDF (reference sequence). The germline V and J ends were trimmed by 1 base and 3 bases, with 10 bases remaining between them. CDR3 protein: CATSRALGHYEQYF. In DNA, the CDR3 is TGTGCCACCAGCAGAGCCTTGGGGCACTACGAGCAGTACTTC.

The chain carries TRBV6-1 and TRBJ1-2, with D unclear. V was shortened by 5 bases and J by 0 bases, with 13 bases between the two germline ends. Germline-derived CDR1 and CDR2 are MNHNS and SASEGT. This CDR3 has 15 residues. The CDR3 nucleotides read TGTGCCAGCAGTCCTAGTGTGGGAGCTAACTATGGCTACACCTTC. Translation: CASSPSVGANYGYTF.

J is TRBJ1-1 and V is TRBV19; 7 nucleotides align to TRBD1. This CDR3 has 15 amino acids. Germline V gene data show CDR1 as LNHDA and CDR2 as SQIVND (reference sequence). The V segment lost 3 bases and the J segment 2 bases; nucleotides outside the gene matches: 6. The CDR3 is CASSIWGTVNTEAFF. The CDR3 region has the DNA TGTGCCAGTAGTATTTGGGGGACAGTAAACACTGAAGCTTTCTTT.

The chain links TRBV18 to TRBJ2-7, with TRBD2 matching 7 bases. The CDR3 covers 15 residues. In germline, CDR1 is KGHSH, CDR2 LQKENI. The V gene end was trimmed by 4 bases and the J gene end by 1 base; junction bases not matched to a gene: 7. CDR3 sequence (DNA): TGTGCCAGCTCACAAACTAGCGTACGATCCTACGAGCAGTACTTC. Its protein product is CASSQTSVRSYEQYF.

The chain's CDR3 is CASSPMLSAVAGTGLGETQYF. The DNA of the CDR3 is TGTGCCAGCTCACCTATGTTATCTGCTGTCGCCGGGACAGGGTTAGGAGAGACCCAGTACTTC. The genes are TRBV18 and TRBJ2-5; 9 bases align to TRBD1. Germline values: CDR1 KGHSH, CDR2 LQKENI. With 3 bases clipped from V and 4 bases from J, the junction kept 24 bases outside the gene matches. CDR3 length equals 21 residues.

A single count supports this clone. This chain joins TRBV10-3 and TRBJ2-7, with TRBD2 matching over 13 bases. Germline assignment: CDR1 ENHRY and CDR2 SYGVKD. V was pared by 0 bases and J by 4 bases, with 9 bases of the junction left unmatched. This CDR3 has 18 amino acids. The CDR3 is CAISESSIPGLAGYEQYF. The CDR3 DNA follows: TGTGCCATCAGTGAGTCGTCGATACCGGGACTAGCGGGGTACGAGCAGTACTTC.

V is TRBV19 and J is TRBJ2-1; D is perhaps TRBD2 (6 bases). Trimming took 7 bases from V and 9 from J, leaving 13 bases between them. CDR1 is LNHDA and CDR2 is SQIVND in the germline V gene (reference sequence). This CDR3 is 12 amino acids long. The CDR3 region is CASTLEEGEQFF. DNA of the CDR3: TGTGCCAGTACGTTGGAGGAGGGTGAGCAGTTCTTC.

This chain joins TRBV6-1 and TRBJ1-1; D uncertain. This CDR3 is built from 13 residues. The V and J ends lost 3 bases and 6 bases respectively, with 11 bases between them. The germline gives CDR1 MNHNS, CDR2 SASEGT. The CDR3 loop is CASSDRLSAEAFF. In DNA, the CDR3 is TGTGCCAGCAGTGACCGACTGAGTGCTGAAGCTTTCTTT.

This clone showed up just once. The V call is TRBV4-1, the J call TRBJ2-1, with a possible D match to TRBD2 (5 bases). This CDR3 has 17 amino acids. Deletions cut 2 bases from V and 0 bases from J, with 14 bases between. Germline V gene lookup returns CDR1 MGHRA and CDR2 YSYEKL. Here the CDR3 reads CASSQSRGFSSYNEQFF. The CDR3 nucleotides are TGCGCCAGCAGCCAATCCCGAGGGTTCAGCTCCTACAATGAGCAGTTCTTC.

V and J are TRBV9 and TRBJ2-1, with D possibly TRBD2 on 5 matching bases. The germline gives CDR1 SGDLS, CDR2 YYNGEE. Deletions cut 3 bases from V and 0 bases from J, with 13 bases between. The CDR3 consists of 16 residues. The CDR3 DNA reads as TGTGCCAGCAGCGAAACGGCTAGCACCTCCTACAATGAGCAGTTCTTC. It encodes CASSETASTSYNEQFF.

The CDR3 coding sequence is TGTGCCAGCAGTTACTCGGGCAGGGATTACTACGAGCAGTACTTC. Translated, it gives CASSYSGRDYYEQYF. The V gene is TRBV6-5, the J gene TRBJ2-7, with D possibly matching TRBD1 (5 bases). The CDR3 runs 15 residues. The germline gives CDR1 MNHEY, CDR2 SVGAGI. The ends were cut back, 0 bases at V and 3 bases at J, with 12 bases in the middle.

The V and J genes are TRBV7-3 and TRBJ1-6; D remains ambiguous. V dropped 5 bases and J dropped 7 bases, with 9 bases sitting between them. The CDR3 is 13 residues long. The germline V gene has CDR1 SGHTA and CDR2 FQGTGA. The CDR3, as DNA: TGTGCCAGCAGCCTTTATGAGAATTCACCCCTCCACTTT. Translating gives CASSLYENSPLHF.

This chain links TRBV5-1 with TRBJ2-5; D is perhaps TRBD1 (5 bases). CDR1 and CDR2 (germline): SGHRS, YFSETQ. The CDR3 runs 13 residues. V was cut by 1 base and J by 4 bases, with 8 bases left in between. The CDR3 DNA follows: TGCGCCAGCAGCTTGCCAGGGTCAGAGACCCAGTACTTC. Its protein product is CASSLPGSETQYF.

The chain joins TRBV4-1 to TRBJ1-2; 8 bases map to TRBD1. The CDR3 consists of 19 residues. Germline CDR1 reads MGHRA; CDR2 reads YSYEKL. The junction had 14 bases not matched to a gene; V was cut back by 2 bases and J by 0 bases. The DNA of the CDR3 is TGCGCCAGCAGCCAAACTATTCCGGGACAGGTTCTAGCTAACTATGGCTACACCTTC. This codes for CASSQTIPGQVLANYGYTF.

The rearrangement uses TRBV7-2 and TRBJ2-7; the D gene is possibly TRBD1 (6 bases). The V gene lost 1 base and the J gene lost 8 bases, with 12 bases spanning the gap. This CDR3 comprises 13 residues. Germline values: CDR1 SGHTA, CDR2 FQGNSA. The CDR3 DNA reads TGTGCCAGCAGCTTAGGGACAGTAATCCAGCAGTACTTC. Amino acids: CASSLGTVIQQYF.

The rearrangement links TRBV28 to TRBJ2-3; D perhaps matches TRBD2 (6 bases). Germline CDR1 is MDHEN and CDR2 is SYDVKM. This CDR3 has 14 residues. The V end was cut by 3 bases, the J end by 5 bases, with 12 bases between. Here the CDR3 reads CASSFGGAVDTQYF. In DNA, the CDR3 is TGTGCCAGCAGTTTTGGCGGGGCTGTAGATACGCAGTATTTT.

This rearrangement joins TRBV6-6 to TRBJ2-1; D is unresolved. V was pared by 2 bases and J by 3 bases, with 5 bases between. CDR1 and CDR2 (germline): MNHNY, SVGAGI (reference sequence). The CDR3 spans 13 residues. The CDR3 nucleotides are TGTGCCAGCAGTTACACAGACTACAATGAGCAGTTCTTC. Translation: CASSYTDYNEQFF.

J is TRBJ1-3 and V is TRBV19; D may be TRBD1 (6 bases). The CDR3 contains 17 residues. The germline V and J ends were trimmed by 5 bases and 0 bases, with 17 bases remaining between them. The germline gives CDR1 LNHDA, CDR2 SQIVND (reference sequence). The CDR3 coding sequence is TGTGCCAGTAGTTCGCATCCTCAGGGGTACTCTGGAAACACCATATATTTT. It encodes CASSSHPQGYSGNTIYF.

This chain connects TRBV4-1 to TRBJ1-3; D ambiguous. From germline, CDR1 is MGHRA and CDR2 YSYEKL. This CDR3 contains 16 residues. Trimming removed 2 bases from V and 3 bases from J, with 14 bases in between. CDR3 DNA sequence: TGCGCCAGCAGCCAACCTCTTCAGGCTCGTGGAAACACCATATATTTT. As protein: CASSQPLQARGNTIYF.

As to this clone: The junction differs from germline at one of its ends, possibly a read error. The CDR3 here is CASSQITSLTLNEQFF. The DNA for the CDR3 is TGTGCCAGCAGCCAAATAACTAGCCTCACCCTAAATGAGCAGTTCTTT. The J gene is TRBJ2-7, the V gene TRBV14; D might be TRBD2 (6 bases). The V gene's germline CDR1 is SGHDN and CDR2 FVKESK. This CDR3 contains 16 residues.

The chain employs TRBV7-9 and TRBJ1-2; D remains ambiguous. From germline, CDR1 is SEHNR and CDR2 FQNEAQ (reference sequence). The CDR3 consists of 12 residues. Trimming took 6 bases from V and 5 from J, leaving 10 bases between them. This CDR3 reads CASRPTDYGYTF. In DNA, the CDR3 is TGTGCCAGCAGACCAACAGATTATGGCTACACCTTC.

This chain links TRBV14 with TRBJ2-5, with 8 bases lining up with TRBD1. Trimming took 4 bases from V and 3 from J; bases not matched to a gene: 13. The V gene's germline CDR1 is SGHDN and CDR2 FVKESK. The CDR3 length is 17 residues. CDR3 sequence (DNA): TGTGCCAGCAGCCCGCGACTACCGGGACAGGAAAAAGAGACCCAGTACTTC. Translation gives CASSPRLPGQEKETQYF. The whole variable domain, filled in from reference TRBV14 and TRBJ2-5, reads EAGVTQFPSHSVIEKGQTVTLRCDPISGHDNLYWYRRVMGKEIKFLLHFVKESKQDESGMPNNRFLAERTGGTYSTLKVQPAELEDSGVYFCASSPRLPGQEKETQYFGPGTRLLVL.

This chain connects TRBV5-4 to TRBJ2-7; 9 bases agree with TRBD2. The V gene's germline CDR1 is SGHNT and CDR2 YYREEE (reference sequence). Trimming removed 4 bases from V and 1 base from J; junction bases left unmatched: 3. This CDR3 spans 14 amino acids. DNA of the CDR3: TGTGCCAGCAGCCTTAGCGGGAGATCCTACGAGCAGTACTTC. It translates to CASSLSGRSYEQYF.

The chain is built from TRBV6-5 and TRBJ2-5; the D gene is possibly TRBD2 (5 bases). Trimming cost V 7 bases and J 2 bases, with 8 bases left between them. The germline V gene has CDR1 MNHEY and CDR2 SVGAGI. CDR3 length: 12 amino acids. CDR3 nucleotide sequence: TGTGCCAGCAAGAGGGATCAAGAGACCCAGTACTTC. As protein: CASKRDQETQYF.